This T cell receptor beta chain originates from a study of blood T cell repertoires in COVID-19. Across the study: The origin of the acute and convalescent COVID-19 samples was the United States, Italy and Spain. The cDNA or gDNA used as material had been derived from T cells, B-cell-depleted T cells, or PBMCs.

The CDR3 sequence is 15 residues long. The ends were cut back, 4 bases at V and 4 bases at J, with 16 bases in the middle. Germline assignment: CDR1 MNHEY and CDR2 SVGEGT. Per the original methods: Amplification with reference gene primers provided the estimates of nucleated cell counts. Clones were read by immunoSEQ multiplex PCR, and TCRdb kept only the in-frame ones, dropping some. The DNA was the basis for D and trimming; V, J and clone size are from that table. The repertoire includes roughly 89,000 clones, 75% to 85% of them detected once, and under 13% sits in the top ten. V is TRBV6-2 or TRBV6-3 and J is TRBJ1-2; tentatively, D is TRBD1 (5 bases). The origin of this receptor is a woman in her seventies with acute or convalescent COVID-19. The sample taken for sequencing was peripheral blood. CDR3 DNA: TGTGCCAGCAGTTGGAGGGGATTGGACGGCTATGGCTACACCTTC. Its protein product is CASSWRGLDGYGYTF.